Below, 6 T cell receptor beta chains from the same sample are listed, as sequenced in a study of identical twins. Each CDR3 protein is one row after TCRdb ran MiXCR on the 5' RACE reads. There are hundreds of thousands of distinct CDR3 sequences in the sample; 5.5% to 6.5% occur only once, and 1.5% to 2% lies in the top ten. Sample: naive T cells sorted from blood. The origin of the receptors is a man younger than 35 in good health.

This clonotype was recorded a few times. The rearrangement links TRBV12-3 or TRBV12-4 to TRBJ2-1; 10 nucleotides align to TRBD2. The CDR3 has 19 residues. V dropped 6 bases and J dropped 2; count of bases not matched to a gene: 16. This chain's CDR3 is CASSISLLTSGPPYNEQFF. In DNA form, the CDR3 reads TGTGCCAGCAGCATCAGCCTACTGACTAGCGGGCCTCCCTACAATGAGCAGTTCTTC.

This chain uses TRBV7-2 with TRBJ2-5; 7 bases line up with TRBD2. Trimming took 1 base from V and 7 from J; bases not matched to a gene: 9. Germline V gene lookup returns CDR1 SGHTA and CDR2 FQGNSA. The CDR3 runs to 15 residues. CDR3 sequence reads: CASSLGRTSEGTQYF. The CDR3 coding sequence is TGTGCCAGCAGCTTAGGCCGCACTAGCGAGGGGACCCAGTACTTC.

In this sample, this clonotype turned up many times. This chain joins TRBV29-1 and TRBJ1-5; TRBD1 matches at 9 bases. V trimming: 4 bases; J trimming: 6 bases; junction bases outside the gene matches: 1. Germline V gives CDR1 SQVTM, CDR2 ANQGSEA. There are 12 residues in the CDR3. This CDR3 reads CSVGTGVQPQHF. CDR3 bases: TGCAGCGTTGGGACAGGGGTTCAGCCCCAGCATTTT. Full variable domain (remainder filled in from reference TRBV29-1 and TRBJ1-5): SAVISQKPSRDICQRGTSLTIQCQVDSQVTMMFWYRQQPGQSLTLIATANQGSEATYESGFVIDKFPISRPNLTFSTLTVSNMSPEDSSIYLCSVGTGVQPQHFGDGTRLSIL.

This clonotype has only a few counts. V usage is TRBV27 and J usage is TRBJ2-1; D is possibly TRBD2 (6 bases). The germline CDR1 and CDR2 sequences are MNHEY and SMNVEV (reference sequence). The V and J ends lost 5 bases and 3 bases respectively, with 20 bases between them. The CDR3 length is 17 residues. CDR3 DNA sequence: TGTGCCAGCAGTCCGACTCGATCTAGCGCCTTCTACAATGAGCAGTTCTTC. Its protein product is CASSPTRSSAFYNEQFF.

The chain couples TRBV6-1 to TRBJ1-2; TRBD1 matches at 7 bases. J gave up 4 bases and V 8 bases, and 13 bases lay outside the gene matches. This CDR3 contains 15 residues. Per germline, CDR1 MNHNS and CDR2 SASEGT. Here the CDR3 reads CASGETGPTPYGYTF. The CDR3 coding sequence is TGTGCCAGCGGGGAGACAGGGCCGACCCCCTATGGCTACACCTTC.

In this sample, this clonotype turned up many times. The chain is built from TRBV18 and TRBJ1-4; TRBD1 is a possible D gene (5 bases). V lost 8 bases to trimming and J lost 8 bases, with 15 bases between them. Germline loops: CDR1 KGHSH, CDR2 LQKENI. The length of the CDR3 is 13 residues. CDR3 amino acids: CASRPQDFEKLFF. CDR3 DNA: TGTGCCAGCCGGCCACAGGACTTCGAAAAACTGTTTTTT.